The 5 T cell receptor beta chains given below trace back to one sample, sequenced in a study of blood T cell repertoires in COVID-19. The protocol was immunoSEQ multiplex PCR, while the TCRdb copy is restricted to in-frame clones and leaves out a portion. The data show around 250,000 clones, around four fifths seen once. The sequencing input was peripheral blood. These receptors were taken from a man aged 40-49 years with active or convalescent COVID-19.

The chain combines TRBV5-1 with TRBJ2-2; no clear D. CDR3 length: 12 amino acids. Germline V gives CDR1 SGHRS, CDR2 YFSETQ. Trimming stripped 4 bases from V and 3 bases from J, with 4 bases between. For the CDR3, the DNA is TGCGCCAGCAGCGGAGACACCGGGGAGCTGTTTTTT. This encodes CASSGDTGELFF. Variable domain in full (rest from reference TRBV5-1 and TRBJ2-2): KAGVTQTPRYLIKTRGQQVTLSCSPISGHRSVSWYQQTPGQGLQFLFEYFSETQRNKGNFPGRFSGRQFSNSRSEMNVSTLELGDSALYLCASSGDTGELFFGEGSRLTVL.

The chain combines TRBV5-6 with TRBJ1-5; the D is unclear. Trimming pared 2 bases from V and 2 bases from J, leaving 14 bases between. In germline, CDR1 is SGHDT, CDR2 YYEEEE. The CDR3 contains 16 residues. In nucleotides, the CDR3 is TGTGCCAGCAGCTTCGGAGAACCTTTGGGCAATCAGCCCCAGCATTTT. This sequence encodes CASSFGEPLGNQPQHF.

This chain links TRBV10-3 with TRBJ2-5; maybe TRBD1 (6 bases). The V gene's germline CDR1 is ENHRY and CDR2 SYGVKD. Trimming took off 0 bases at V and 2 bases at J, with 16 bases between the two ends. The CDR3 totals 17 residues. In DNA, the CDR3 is TGTGCCATCAGTGAGTCGGACAAGGGTAGGGGGCAAGAGACCCAGTACTTC. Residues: CAISESDKGRGQETQYF.

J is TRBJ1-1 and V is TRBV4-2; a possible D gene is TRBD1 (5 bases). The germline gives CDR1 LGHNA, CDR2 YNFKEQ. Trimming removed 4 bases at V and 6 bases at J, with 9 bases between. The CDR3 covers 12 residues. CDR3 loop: CASSLDKAEAFF. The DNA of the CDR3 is TGTGCCAGCAGCCTGGACAAGGCTGAAGCTTTCTTT.

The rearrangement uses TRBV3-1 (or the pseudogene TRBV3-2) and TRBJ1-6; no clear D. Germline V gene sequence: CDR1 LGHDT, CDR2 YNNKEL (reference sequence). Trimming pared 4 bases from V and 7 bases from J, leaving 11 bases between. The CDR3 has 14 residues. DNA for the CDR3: TGTGCCAGCAGCCCAAACAGCCAAAATTCACCCCTCCACTTT. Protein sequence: CASSPNSQNSPLHF.